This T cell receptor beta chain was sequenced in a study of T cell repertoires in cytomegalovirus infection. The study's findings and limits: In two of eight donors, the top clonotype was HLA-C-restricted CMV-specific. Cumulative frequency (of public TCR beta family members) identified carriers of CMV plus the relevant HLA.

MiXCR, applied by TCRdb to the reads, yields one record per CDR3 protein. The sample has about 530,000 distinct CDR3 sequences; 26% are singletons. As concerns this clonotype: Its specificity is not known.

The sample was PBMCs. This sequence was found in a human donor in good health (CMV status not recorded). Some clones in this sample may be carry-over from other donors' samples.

CDR3 coding DNA: TGTGCCAGCAGCCAAAGGTTGGGGGGCCAAGAGACCCAGTACTTC. Translation gives CASSQRLGGQETQYF. The chain carries TRBV14 and TRBJ2-5; a weak D match, TRBD2 (6 bases). This CDR3 has 15 residues. Germline CDR1 is SGHDN and CDR2 is FVKESK. V lost 2 bases and J lost 1, with 11 bases in between.